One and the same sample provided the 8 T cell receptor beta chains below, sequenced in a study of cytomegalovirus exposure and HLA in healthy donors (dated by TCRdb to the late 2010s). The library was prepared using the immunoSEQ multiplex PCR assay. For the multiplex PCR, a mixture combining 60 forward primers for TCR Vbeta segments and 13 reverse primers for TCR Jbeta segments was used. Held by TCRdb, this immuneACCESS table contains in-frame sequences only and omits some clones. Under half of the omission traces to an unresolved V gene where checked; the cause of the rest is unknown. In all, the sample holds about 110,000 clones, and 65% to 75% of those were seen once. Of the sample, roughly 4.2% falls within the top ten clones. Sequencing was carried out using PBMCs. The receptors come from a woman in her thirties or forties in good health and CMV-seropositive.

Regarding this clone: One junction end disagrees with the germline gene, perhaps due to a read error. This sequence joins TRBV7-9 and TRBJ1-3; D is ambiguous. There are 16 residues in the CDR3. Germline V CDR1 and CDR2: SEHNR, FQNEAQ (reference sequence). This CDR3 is CSSSLELLPSGNTIYF. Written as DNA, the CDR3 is TGTTCCAGCAGCTTAGAGCTGCTTCCCTCTGGAAACACCATATATTTT.

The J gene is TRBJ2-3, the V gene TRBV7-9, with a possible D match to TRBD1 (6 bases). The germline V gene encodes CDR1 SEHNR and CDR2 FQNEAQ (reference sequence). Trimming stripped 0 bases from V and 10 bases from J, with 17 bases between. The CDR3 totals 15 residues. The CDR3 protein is CASSLATQSQGPQYF. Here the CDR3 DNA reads TGTGCCAGCAGCTTAGCCACCCAGTCCCAGGGGCCGCAGTATTTT.

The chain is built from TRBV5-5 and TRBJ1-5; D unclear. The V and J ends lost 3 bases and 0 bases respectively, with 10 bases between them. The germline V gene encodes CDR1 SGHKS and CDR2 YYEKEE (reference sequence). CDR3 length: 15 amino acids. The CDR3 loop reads CASSSEGYSNQPQHF. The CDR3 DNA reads TGTGCCAGCAGCTCCGAGGGCTATAGCAATCAGCCCCAGCATTTT.

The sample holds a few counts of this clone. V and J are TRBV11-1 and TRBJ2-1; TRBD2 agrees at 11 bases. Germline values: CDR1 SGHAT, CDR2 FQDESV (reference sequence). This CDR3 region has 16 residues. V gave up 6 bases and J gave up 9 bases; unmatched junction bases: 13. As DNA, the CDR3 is TGTGCCAGCAGTCCCAGAGGGCTAGCGGGAGGCAGTGAGCAGTTCTTC. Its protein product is CASSPRGLAGGSEQFF.

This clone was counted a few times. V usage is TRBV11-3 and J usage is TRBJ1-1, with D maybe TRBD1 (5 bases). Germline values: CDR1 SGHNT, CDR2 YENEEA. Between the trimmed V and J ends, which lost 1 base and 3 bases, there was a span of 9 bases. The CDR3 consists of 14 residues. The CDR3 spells CASSLAPTDTEAFF. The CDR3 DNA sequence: TGTGCCAGCAGCTTAGCCCCGACAGACACTGAAGCTTTCTTT.

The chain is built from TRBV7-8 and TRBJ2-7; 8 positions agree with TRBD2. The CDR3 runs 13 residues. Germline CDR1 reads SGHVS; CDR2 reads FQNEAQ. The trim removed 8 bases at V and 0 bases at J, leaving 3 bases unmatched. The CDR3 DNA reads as TGTGCCAGCGCTGCGGGGGGCTCCTACGAGCAGTACTTC. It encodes CASAAGGSYEQYF.

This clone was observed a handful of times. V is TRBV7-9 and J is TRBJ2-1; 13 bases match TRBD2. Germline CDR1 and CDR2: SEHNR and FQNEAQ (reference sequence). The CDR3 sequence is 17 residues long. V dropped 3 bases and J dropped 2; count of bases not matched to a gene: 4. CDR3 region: CASSFGTSGKAYNEQFF. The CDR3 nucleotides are TGTGCCAGCAGCTTCGGGACTAGCGGGAAGGCCTACAATGAGCAGTTCTTC.

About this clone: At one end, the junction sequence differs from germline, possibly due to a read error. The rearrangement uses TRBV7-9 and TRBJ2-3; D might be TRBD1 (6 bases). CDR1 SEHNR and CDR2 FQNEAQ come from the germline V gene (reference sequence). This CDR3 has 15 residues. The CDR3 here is CSSSTRGEGTDTQYF. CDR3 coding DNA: TGTTCCAGCAGCACCAGGGGTGAGGGCACAGATACGCAGTATTTT.